Below, 10 T cell receptor beta chains from the same sample are listed, as sequenced in a study of T cells in Graves' hyperthyroidism and ophthalmopathy. RNA transcripts were the template for amplifying TCR beta CDR3 regions. HTBI primers were the set used in a first-round RT-PCR of the TCR CDR3. TCRdb reprocessed the multiplex PCR reads via MiXCR and lists one record per CDR3 protein. The sample yields around 390,000 distinct CDR3 sequences, about 15% seen once. The sequenced sample consisted of blood. The receptors derive from a young woman with Graves' ophthalmopathy.

V is TRBV7-8 and J is TRBJ2-2, with 8 bases identical to TRBD2. This CDR3 spans 12 amino acids. Trimming at V came to 3 bases and at J to 13 bases, leaving 4 bases not matched to a gene. Germline CDR1 SGHVS, CDR2 FQNEAQ. The CDR3 reads CASSFALAVLFF. In DNA form, the CDR3 reads TGTGCCAGCAGCTTCGCACTAGCGGTGCTGTTTTTT.

CDR3 region: CATARGLADTQYF. DNA for the CDR3: TGTGCCACCGCGAGGGGCCTTGCAGATACGCAGTATTTT. The gene calls are TRBV15 and TRBJ2-3; D is perhaps TRBD1 or TRBD2 (5 bases each). V lost 8 bases and J lost 4, with 13 bases in between. The CDR3 is made up of 13 amino acids. Germline V gene sequence: CDR1 LNHNV, CDR2 YYDKDF (reference sequence).

The chain employs TRBV9 and TRBJ1-2; 10 nucleotides match TRBD1. V shed 4 bases, J shed 8 bases, and the junction held 5 bases outside the gene matches. The CDR3 covers 13 residues. The germline gives CDR1 SGDLS, CDR2 YYNGEE. The CDR3 region is CASSQGQGGGYTF. The CDR3 DNA sequence: TGTGCCAGCAGCCAAGGACAGGGGGGAGGCTACACCTTC. Full variable domain (rest looked up from reference TRBV9 and TRBJ1-2): DSGVTQTPKHLITATGQRVTLRCSPRSGDLSVYWYQQSLDQGLQFLIQYYNGEERAKGNILERFSAQQFPDLHSELNLSSLELGDSALYFCASSQGQGGGYTFGSGTRLTVV.

This clonotype has a count of ten or more. J is TRBJ2-5 and V is TRBV12-3 or TRBV12-4, with no clear D. V was shortened by 6 bases and J by 0 bases, with 14 bases between the two germline ends. The CDR3 sequence is 15 residues long. The DNA for the CDR3 is TGTGCCAGCAGCGCTTTAACTGAGAACCAAGAGACCCAGTACTTC. Its protein is CASSALTENQETQYF.

There are many counts of this clonotype. This rearrangement joins TRBV7-9 to TRBJ1-1; no clear D gene. The CDR3 contains 12 residues. Trimming took 2 bases from V and 5 from J, leaving 6 bases between them. Germline lookup yields CDR1 SEHNR and CDR2 FQNEAQ (reference sequence). The CDR3 DNA reads TGTGCCAGCAGCTTAACGGCTACTGAAGCTTTCTTT. This encodes CASSLTATEAFF.

With regard to this clonotype: A read error may explain this, as a much larger clone is one base away. The rearrangement uses TRBV6-1 and TRBJ2-5; D not resolved. This CDR3 comprises 16 residues. Trimming shortened V by 5 bases and J by 12 bases, and 28 bases separated the two germline ends. Germline CDR1 and CDR2: MNHNS and SASEGT. The CDR3 DNA sequence: TGTGCCAGCAGTCATAGAGTTTCGGGCTCCTATCCCCGGGAGTACTTC. Its protein is CASSHRVSGSYPREYF.

The chain recombines TRBV19 with TRBJ2-4; D call uncertain. In germline, CDR1 is LNHDA, CDR2 SQIVND (reference sequence). V lost 4 bases and J lost 1, with 14 bases in between. There are 16 residues in the CDR3. The CDR3 DNA sequence: TGTGCCAGTAGTAGAAGGCTAAACCTGGCCAAAAACATTCAGTACTTC. Protein sequence: CASSRRLNLAKNIQYF.

The DNA of the CDR3 is TGTGCCAGCAGCCAAGGAGTATCAGGGGGCGAGACCCAGTACTTC. Its protein product is CASSQGVSGGETQYF. V gene TRBV14 combines with J gene TRBJ2-5; TRBD1 agrees at 8 bases. CDR1 is SGHDN and CDR2 is FVKESK in the germline V gene. Losses at the gene ends were 1 base for V and 5 bases for J; bases not matched to a gene: 6. The CDR3 totals 15 residues.

Ten or more counts support this clonotype. The chain joins TRBV19 to TRBJ2-2; perhaps TRBD2 as D (6 bases). Germline assignment: CDR1 LNHDA and CDR2 SQIVND (reference sequence). The V end was cut by 3 bases, the J end by 0 bases, with 26 bases between. The CDR3 consists of 21 residues. CDR3 nucleotides: TGTGCCAGTAGTATTATGGGGATTGCGGGATTACGGCGCGCGAACACCGGGGAGCTGTTTTTT. Encoded protein: CASSIMGIAGLRRANTGELFF.

This clonotype was detected ten times or more. V is TRBV11-2 and J is TRBJ1-6; D is perhaps TRBD1 (5 bases). Germline CDR1 SGHAT, CDR2 FQNNGV. The CDR3 is 15 residues long. Trimming took 6 bases from V and 3 from J, leaving 12 bases between them. The CDR3 nucleotides are TGTGCCAGCAGGGAAGGGGCCCGCTATAATTCACCCCTCCACTTT. Amino acid sequence: CASREGARYNSPLHF.